Following are 19 T cell receptor beta chains from one sample sequenced in a study of blood T cell repertoires in COVID-19. Repertoires were generated with immunoSEQ multiplex PCR, while TCRdb's copy carries only in-frame clones and drops some. The sample records about half a million clones, 70% to 90% being singletons. Sequencing used peripheral blood. All receptors derive from a human donor in a cohort sampled during active COVID-19.

The chain links TRBV21-1 to TRBJ2-7; the listed D gene, TRBD1, was not tested against the DNA. TRBV21-1 is tagged as a pseudogene. This CDR3 spans 19 amino acids. The CDR3 region has the DNA TGTGCCAGCAGCCAAGCCCGGACAGGGGTCGCCCTGAGCTCCTACGAGCAGTACTTC. It specifies CASSQARTGVALSSYEQYF.

This chain links TRBV7-2 with TRBJ2-2; maybe TRBD1 (5 bases). Trimming removed 4 bases at V and 1 base at J, with 13 bases between. Germline V gene lookup returns CDR1 SGHTA and CDR2 FQGNSA. This CDR3 has 16 residues. The CDR3 sequence: CASSSQGPLNTGELFF. As DNA, the CDR3 is TGTGCCAGCAGCTCCCAGGGCCCCCTGAACACCGGGGAGCTGTTTTTT.

The chain combines TRBV30 with TRBJ2-5; possibly TRBD2 for D (5 bases). Trimming pared 4 bases from V and 2 bases from J, leaving 14 bases between. In germline, CDR1 is GTSNPN, CDR2 SVGIG (reference sequence). The CDR3 contains 14 residues. The CDR3 DNA is TGTGCCTGGACTGGCGAGGGCATTCAAGAGACCCAGTACTTC. The encoded protein is CAWTGEGIQETQYF.

The rearrangement links TRBV9 to TRBJ1-4, with TRBD1 as a possible D gene (6 bases). V lost 4 bases, J lost 2 bases, and 27 bases lay in between. Germline values: CDR1 SGDLS, CDR2 YYNGEE. CDR3 size: 20 residues. Written as DNA, the CDR3 is TGTGCCAGCAGCCGAGGGTTGGGTCGTCAAGGAAGGGGGACTAATGAAAAACTGTTTTTT. Protein: CASSRGLGRQGRGTNEKLFF.

This clone has only one observation. The gene calls are TRBV2 and TRBJ2-7; D call uncertain. Looked up from germline, CDR1 is SNHLY and CDR2 is FYNNEI. V lost 0 bases and J 0 bases, leaving 9 bases between the germline ends. This CDR3 has 15 amino acids. CDR3 bases: TGTGCCAGCAGTGAAGCAAGGCAGGTCTCCTACGAGCAGTACTTC. This encodes CASSEARQVSYEQYF.

The chain has TRBV29-1 and TRBJ1-1; tentative D call: TRBD1 (6 bases). The germline V and J ends were trimmed by 3 bases and 3 bases, with 8 bases remaining between them. This CDR3 comprises 12 residues. Germline assignment: CDR1 SQVTM and CDR2 ANQGSEA. CDR3 residues: CSVEGADTEAFF. Written as DNA, the CDR3 is TGCAGCGTTGAGGGGGCGGACACTGAAGCTTTCTTT.

This sequence joins TRBV9 and TRBJ1-1; weak D call: TRBD1 (5 bases). Germline V gene lookup returns CDR1 SGDLS and CDR2 YYNGEE. The CDR3 is 15 residues long. V was cut by 0 bases and J by 4 bases, with 13 bases left in between. The CDR3 here is CASSVEAGLGTEAFF. Written as DNA, the CDR3 is TGTGCCAGCAGCGTAGAGGCAGGGTTGGGCACTGAAGCTTTCTTT.

The V gene is TRBV6-6, the J gene TRBJ1-1, with D perhaps TRBD1 (6 bases). V was clipped by 8 bases and J by 9 bases, with 19 bases between them. CDR1 is MNHNY, CDR2 SVGAGI, per germline (reference sequence). The CDR3 totals 13 residues. This CDR3 is CASSPNAGEQAFF. The DNA of the CDR3 is TGTGCCAGCTCCCCGAACGCAGGGGAGCAAGCTTTCTTT.

CDR3: CASSQEPRYLNTEAFF. CDR3 nucleotides: TGTGCCAGCAGCCAAGAACCCAGGTATTTGAACACTGAAGCTTTCTTT. The chain has TRBV3-1 (or the pseudogene TRBV3-2) and TRBJ1-1; D is unclear. CDR1 and CDR2 (germline): LGHDT, YNNKEL (reference sequence). V was trimmed by 0 bases and J by 0 bases, leaving 11 bases between them. CDR3 length: 16 amino acids.

V is TRBV19 and J is TRBJ1-5; D may be TRBD1 (6 bases). Trimming cost V 7 bases and J 6 bases, with 13 bases left between them. Germline loops: CDR1 LNHDA, CDR2 SQIVND (reference sequence). The CDR3 covers 13 residues. Written as DNA, the CDR3 is TGTGCCAGTACGGAACAGGGCACTCAGCCCCAGCATTTT. Translation gives CASTEQGTQPQHF.

In its sample, this clone was seen once. The chain couples TRBV3-1 (or the pseudogene TRBV3-2) to TRBJ2-1; D is perhaps TRBD1 (6 bases). The CDR3 extends over 17 amino acids. Germline CDR1 and CDR2: LGHDT and YNNKEL (reference sequence). The germline V and J ends were trimmed by 4 bases and 3 bases, with 19 bases remaining between them. CDR3 amino acids: CASSRTLVGTYYNEQFF. In nucleotides, the CDR3 is TGTGCCAGCAGCCGGACACTTGTTGGGACATACTACAATGAGCAGTTCTTC.

J is TRBJ1-1 and V is TRBV21-1; the DNA was not used to check the table's D call, TRBD1. TRBV21-1 is a recognized pseudogene. The CDR3 totals 18 residues. The DNA for the CDR3 is TGTGCCAGCAGCAAAGTCGGGACAGGGGGCCGTATGAACACTGAAGCTTTCTTT. Its protein is CASSKVGTGGRMNTEAFF.

The V gene is TRBV30, the J gene TRBJ2-7, with TRBD2 matching 12 bases. The CDR3 sequence is 17 residues long. After removal of 1 base from V and 4 bases from J, the junction contained 11 bases not matched to a gene. Per the germline V gene, CDR1 is GTSNPN and CDR2 is SVGIG (reference sequence). CDR3 nucleotides: TGTGCCTGGAGTGGCCCCTGGCTAGCGGGAGGGAGGTACGAGCAGTACTTC. Its protein product is CAWSGPWLAGGRYEQYF.

The table lists this clone with a count of one. J is TRBJ2-5 and V is TRBV5-1; D perhaps matches TRBD2 (5 bases). The CDR3 loop spans 15 amino acids. The germline V gene encodes CDR1 SGHRS and CDR2 YFSETQ. V was clipped by 4 bases and J by 5 bases, with 18 bases between them. CDR3 amino acids: CASSRDGESSETQYF. The DNA of the CDR3 is TGCGCCAGCAGCCGCGACGGGGAGAGCTCGGAGACCCAGTACTTC.

The rearrangement joins TRBV3-1 (or the pseudogene TRBV3-2) to TRBJ2-7; TRBD2 is a possible D gene (5 bases). The CDR3 extends over 17 amino acids. The germline gives CDR1 LGHDT, CDR2 YNNKEL (reference sequence). The germline V and J ends were trimmed by 1 base and 0 bases, with 16 bases remaining between them. CDR3 sequence (DNA): TGTGCCAGCAGCCAAGGGAACCCCCCGGGAAACTCCTACGAGCAGTACTTC. It encodes CASSQGNPPGNSYEQYF.

CDR3 region: CASSPRQGLTDTQYF. The CDR3 DNA sequence: TGTGCCAGCAGCCCCCGACAGGGACTCACAGATACGCAGTATTTT. The V and J genes are TRBV11-1 and TRBJ2-3, with D possibly TRBD1 on 7 matching bases. V lost 5 bases and J 2 bases, leaving 14 bases between the germline ends. The V gene's germline CDR1 is SGHAT and CDR2 FQDESV (reference sequence). The CDR3 is made up of 15 amino acids.

The chain joins TRBV4-1 to TRBJ2-3; D unclear. With 0 bases removed from V and 6 bases from J, the gap between germline ends came to 4 bases. There are 12 residues in the CDR3. Germline-derived CDR1 and CDR2 are MGHRA and YSYEKL. CDR3 sequence: CASSQDYDTQYF. CDR3 nucleotide sequence: TGCGCCAGCAGCCAAGATTATGATACGCAGTATTTT.

The chain uses TRBV19 and TRBJ1-4, with 9 positions matching TRBD1. This CDR3 has 15 amino acids. The germline CDR1 and CDR2 sequences are LNHDA and SQIVND (reference sequence). Losses at the gene ends were 4 bases for V and 4 bases for J; bases not matched to a gene: 4. CDR3 bases: TGTGCCAGTAGTAGGGGGACAGGGAATAATGAAAAACTGTTTTTT. Its protein is CASSRGTGNNEKLFF.

This rearrangement joins TRBV6-4 to TRBJ1-4; D is uncertain. This CDR3 has 15 residues. The germline V and J ends were trimmed by 8 bases and 0 bases, with 13 bases remaining between them. CDR1 is MRHNA and CDR2 is SNTAGT in the germline V gene. The CDR3 region is CASELCPPTNEKLFF. The DNA for the CDR3 is TGTGCCAGCGAACTTTGCCCGCCAACTAATGAAAAACTGTTTTTT.